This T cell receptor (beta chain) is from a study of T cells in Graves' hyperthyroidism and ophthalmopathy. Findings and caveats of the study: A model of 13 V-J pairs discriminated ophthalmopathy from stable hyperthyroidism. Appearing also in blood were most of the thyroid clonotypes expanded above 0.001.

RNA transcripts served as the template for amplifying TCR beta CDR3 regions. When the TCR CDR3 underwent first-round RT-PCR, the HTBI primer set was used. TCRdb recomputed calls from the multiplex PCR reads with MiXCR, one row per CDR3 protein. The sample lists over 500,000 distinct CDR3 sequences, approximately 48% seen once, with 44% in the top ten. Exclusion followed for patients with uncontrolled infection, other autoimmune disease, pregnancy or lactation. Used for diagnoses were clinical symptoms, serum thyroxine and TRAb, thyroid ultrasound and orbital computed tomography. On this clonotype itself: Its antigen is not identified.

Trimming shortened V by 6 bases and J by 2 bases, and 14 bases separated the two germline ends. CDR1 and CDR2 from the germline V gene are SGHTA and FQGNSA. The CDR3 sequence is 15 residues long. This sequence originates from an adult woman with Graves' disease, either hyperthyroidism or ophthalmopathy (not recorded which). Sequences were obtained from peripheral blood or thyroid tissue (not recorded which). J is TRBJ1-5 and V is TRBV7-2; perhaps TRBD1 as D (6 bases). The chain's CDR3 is CASRQGGLGNQPQHF. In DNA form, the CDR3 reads TGTGCCAGCAGACAGGGTGGTTTGGGCAATCAGCCCCAGCATTTT.